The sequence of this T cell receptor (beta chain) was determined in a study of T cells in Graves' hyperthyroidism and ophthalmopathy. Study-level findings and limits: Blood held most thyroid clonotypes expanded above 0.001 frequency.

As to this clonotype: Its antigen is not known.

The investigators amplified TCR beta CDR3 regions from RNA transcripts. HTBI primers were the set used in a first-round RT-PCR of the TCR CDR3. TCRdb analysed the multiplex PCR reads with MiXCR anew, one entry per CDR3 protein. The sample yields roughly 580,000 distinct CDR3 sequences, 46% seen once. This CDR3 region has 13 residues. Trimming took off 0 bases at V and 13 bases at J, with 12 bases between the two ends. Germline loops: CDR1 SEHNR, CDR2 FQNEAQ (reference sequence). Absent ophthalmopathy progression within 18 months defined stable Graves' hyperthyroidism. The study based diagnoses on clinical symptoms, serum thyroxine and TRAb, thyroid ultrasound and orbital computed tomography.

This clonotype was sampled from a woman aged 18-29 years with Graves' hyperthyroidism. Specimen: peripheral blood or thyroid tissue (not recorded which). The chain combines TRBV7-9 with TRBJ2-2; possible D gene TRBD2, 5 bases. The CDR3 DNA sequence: TGTGCCAGCAGCTTAGCGACGGCCGAGGGGCTGTTTTTT. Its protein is CASSLATAEGLFF.